These 16 T cell receptor beta chains came from one sample sequenced in a study of blood T cell repertoires in COVID-19. Profiling relied on immunoSEQ multiplex PCR, and the TCRdb table lists in-frame clones only, not all of them. The table has approximately 260,000 clones, 70% to 90% seen once. Sequenced sample: PBMCs or T cells enriched from blood (not recorded which). Source of these receptors: a woman aged 50 to 60 who had been exposed to COVID-19.

The V gene is TRBV10-2, the J gene TRBJ1-1; possible D gene TRBD1, 5 bases. V was cut by 7 bases and J by 1 base, with 10 bases left in between. The CDR3 contains 13 residues. CDR1 is WSHSY, CDR2 SAAADI, per germline. The CDR3 here is CASTQGGNTEAFF. CDR3 bases: TGCGCCAGCACCCAGGGAGGGAACACTGAAGCTTTCTTT.

The J gene is TRBJ1-2, the V gene TRBV9; 8 positions agree with TRBD1. The CDR3 contains 12 residues. Germline CDR1 and CDR2: SGDLS and YYNGEE. Trimming at V came to 5 bases and at J to 6 bases, leaving 3 bases not matched to a gene. The CDR3 loop is CASRDRAHGYTF. CDR3 sequence (DNA): TGTGCCAGCAGGGACAGGGCCCATGGCTACACCTTC.

This sequence joins TRBV18 and TRBJ1-1; the D is unclear. V was cut by 3 bases and J by 5 bases, with 16 bases left in between. The CDR3 runs to 15 residues. The germline CDR1 and CDR2 sequences are KGHSH and LQKENI. The CDR3 spells CASSPYDKSGTEAFF. CDR3 in DNA: TGTGCCAGCTCACCCTACGACAAAAGCGGGACTGAAGCTTTCTTT.

The V call is TRBV3-1 (or the pseudogene TRBV3-2), the J call TRBJ1-5; D unclear. The CDR3 totals 13 residues. Germline V gives CDR1 LGHDT, CDR2 YNNKEL (reference sequence). V was trimmed by 6 bases and J by 7 bases, leaving 13 bases between them. The CDR3 region is CASSTGRQQPQHF. CDR3 DNA sequence: TGTGCCAGCAGTACCGGGAGACAACAGCCCCAGCATTTT.

V and J are TRBV3-1 (or the pseudogene TRBV3-2) and TRBJ1-6; D might be TRBD1 (5 bases). Deletions cut 4 bases from V and 4 bases from J, with 14 bases between. Germline V gene data show CDR1 as LGHDT and CDR2 as YNNKEL (reference sequence). The CDR3 loop spans 16 amino acids. The chain's CDR3 is CASSRDKGIYNSPLHF. CDR3 in DNA: TGTGCCAGCAGCCGAGATAAGGGGATTTATAATTCACCCCTCCACTTT.

The chain has TRBV5-1 and TRBJ2-3; 9 bases fit TRBD2. The germline CDR1 and CDR2 sequences are SGHRS and YFSETQ. V was pared by 4 bases and J by 5 bases, with 8 bases of the junction left unmatched. The CDR3 totals 15 residues. CDR3 region: CASSRVAGEVDTQYF. The CDR3, as DNA: TGCGCCAGCAGCAGGGTAGCGGGGGAGGTAGATACGCAGTATTTT. The full variable domain, completed using reference TRBV5-1 and TRBJ2-3, is KAGVTQTPRYLIKTRGQQVTLSCSPISGHRSVSWYQQTPGQGLQFLFEYFSETQRNKGNFPGRFSGRQFSNSRSEMNVSTLELGDSALYLCASSRVAGEVDTQYFGPGTRLTVL.

The chain carries TRBV7-2 and TRBJ1-1; TRBD1 is a possible D gene (5 bases). The CDR3 runs to 14 residues. CDR1 and CDR2 (germline): SGHTA, FQGNSA. V was cut by 5 bases and J by 5 bases, with 15 bases left in between. CDR3 in DNA: TGTGCCAGCAGCCTCCGGGGGGGATATACTGAAGCTTTCTTT. Residues: CASSLRGGYTEAFF.

V gene TRBV9 combines with J gene TRBJ2-7; tentatively, D is TRBD2 (6 bases). The CDR3 spans 14 residues. Germline CDR1 reads SGDLS; CDR2 reads YYNGEE. V lost 2 bases to trimming and J lost 3 bases, with 12 bases between them. CDR3 amino acids: CASSVGDSSYEQYF. CDR3 in DNA: TGTGCCAGCAGCGTGGGGGACTCAAGCTACGAGCAGTACTTC.

The genes are TRBV5-6 and TRBJ1-5, with 9 bases identical to TRBD1. This CDR3 is 16 amino acids long. Unmatched junction bases numbered 6, after V lost 0 bases and J lost 5 bases. CDR1 SGHDT and CDR2 YYEEEE come from the germline V gene. CDR3 DNA sequence: TGTGCCAGCAGCTTGGTGGGACAGGGATCCTATCAGCCCCAGCATTTT. It encodes CASSLVGQGSYQPQHF.

The chain combines TRBV10-3 with TRBJ2-3, with 8 nucleotides matching TRBD1. The V gene's germline CDR1 is ENHRY and CDR2 SYGVKD. V gave up 4 bases and J gave up 1 base; unmatched junction bases: 1. The CDR3 sequence is 14 residues long. Here the CDR3 DNA reads TGTGCCATCAGTGGGGGACAGGGCACAGATACGCAGTATTTT. Translating gives CAISGGQGTDTQYF.

This chain uses TRBV7-2 with TRBJ2-3; 9 bases line up with TRBD1. The CDR3 has 14 residues. Per the germline V gene, CDR1 is SGHTA and CDR2 is FQGNSA. The CDR3 here is CAEKQGAATDTQYF. CDR3 DNA sequence: TGTGCAGAAAAACAGGGGGCGGCCACAGATACGCAGTATTTT. Combining the CDR3 with reference TRBV7-2 and TRBJ2-3 gives the whole variable domain GAGVSQSPSNKVTEKGKDVELRCDPISGHTALYWYRQSLGQGLEFLIYFQGNSAPDKSGLPSDRFSAERTGGSVSTLTIQRTQQEDSAVYLCAEKQGAATDTQYFGPGTRLTVL.

The gene calls are TRBV30 and TRBJ2-7; tentatively, D is TRBD1 (6 bases). The CDR3 is made up of 11 amino acids. Trimming removed 1 base at V and 5 bases at J, with 6 bases between. CDR1 and CDR2 (germline): GTSNPN, SVGIG (reference sequence). CDR3 amino acids: CAWSAGDEQYF. The CDR3 DNA reads as TGTGCCTGGAGTGCAGGGGACGAGCAGTACTTC.

This clone was detected a few times. V is TRBV11-3 and J is TRBJ1-1, with TRBD1 matching over 8 bases. CDR3 size: 18 residues. Trimming removed 5 bases from V and 3 bases from J; junction bases left unmatched: 17. Germline V gives CDR1 SGHNT, CDR2 YENEEA. CDR3 in amino acids: CASSRSWDRSKSYTEAFF. The CDR3 DNA follows: TGTGCCAGCAGCCGTTCTTGGGACAGGTCTAAGTCGTACACTGAAGCTTTCTTT.

The V gene is TRBV3-1 (or the pseudogene TRBV3-2), the J gene TRBJ2-2; 10 positions match TRBD2. This CDR3 is built from 17 residues. Trimming at V came to 4 bases and at J to 7 bases, leaving 12 bases not matched to a gene. Germline V CDR1 and CDR2: LGHDT, YNNKEL (reference sequence). CDR3 loop: CASSRGSGGAGGGELFF. The CDR3 region has the DNA TGTGCCAGCAGCCGGGGAAGCGGGGGGGCCGGCGGCGGGGAGCTGTTTTTT.

V and J are TRBV7-2 and TRBJ2-1; 7 nucleotides match TRBD2. Germline lookup yields CDR1 SGHTA and CDR2 FQGNSA. The ends lost 5 bases at V and 6 bases at J; junction bases unmatched: 7. The CDR3 consists of 14 residues. The CDR3 nucleotides are TGTGCCAGCAGCCCCCGGGGCGGGGGCAATGAGCAGTTCTTC. This encodes CASSPRGGGNEQFF.

This clone appeared a single time. The rearrangement links TRBV29-1 to TRBJ1-1; D gene uncertain. The germline V gene encodes CDR1 SQVTM and CDR2 ANQGSEA. CDR3 length: 15 amino acids. Trimming pared 0 bases from V and 5 bases from J, leaving 16 bases between. The CDR3 loop is CSVEDFGYGRTEAFF. The DNA for the CDR3 is TGCAGCGTTGAAGATTTTGGGTACGGGAGGACTGAAGCTTTCTTT. Combining the CDR3 with reference TRBV29-1 and TRBJ1-1 gives the whole variable domain SAVISQKPSRDICQRGTSLTIQCQVDSQVTMMFWYRQQPGQSLTLIATANQGSEATYESGFVIDKFPISRPNLTFSTLTVSNMSPEDSSIYLCSVEDFGYGRTEAFFGQGTRLTVV.